Detailed here is one TCR beta chain. Its antigen remains unknown. This sample is part of a study of OX40 agonist ivuxolimab in advanced cancers. Findings and limits, study-wide: Individuals who were partial responders at 0.1-3.0 mg/kg had clonal expansion that ranked among the lowest.

Using immunoSEQ multiplex PCR, the repertoire was profiled, and TCRdb retains in-frame clones only, with some absent. The sample holds some 34,000 clones; around 90% are singletons and the top ten take 13%. Trimming took 8 bases from V and 1 from J; bases not matched to a gene: 4. The CDR3 consists of 14 residues. Per the germline V gene, CDR1 is MDHEN and CDR2 is SYDVKM. With baseline, cycle 4 day 1, and cycle 7 day 1 as timepoints, blood was sampled. V gene TRBV28 combines with J gene TRBJ1-5; 8 bases are shared with TRBD1. Sequences were derived from CD4+ or CD8+ T cells sorted from blood, sampled in a trial of the OX40 agonist ivuxolimab. This sequence originates from an adult with an advanced solid tumor such as melanoma, head and neck, liver or kidney cancer. The CDR3 sequence: CASLRTGSNQPQHF. DNA for the CDR3: TGTGCCAGCCTTCGGACAGGGAGCAATCAGCCCCAGCATTTT. The variable domain in full, completed from reference TRBV28 and TRBJ1-5, reads DVKVTQSSRYLVKRTGEKVFLECVQDMDHENMFWYRQDPGLGLRLIYFSYDVKMKEKGDIPEGYSVSREKKERFSLILESASTNQTSMYLCASLRTGSNQPQHFGDGTRLSIL.